These T cell receptor beta chains were read from a single sample in a study of beta chain features in type 1 diabetes. The data were produced by immunoSEQ multiplex PCR, yet TCRdb's version contains in-frame clones alone and is incomplete. The sample has around 710,000 clones, around 12% seen once; the top ten hold about 0.11%. Sequenced: naive CD4+ T cells from blood. The receptors were gathered from a young man with type 1 diabetes. The conserved cysteine and the conserved F or W are not part of the CDR3 here.

TRBV2 | ASSDRGSLH
TRBV7-2 | ASSFTGLNYGYT
TRBV7-3 | ASSPGLDTEAF
TRBV7-6 | ASSLLTGSETQY
TRBV4-2 | ASSQRQGVNEQF
TRBV6-6 | ASSPQARELF
TRBV7-2 | ASSPNRVNTGELF
TRBV10-3 | AIRPGLAGNEQF
TRBV14 | ASSQGRNPNTGELF
TRBV14 | ASSRLSRTENIQY
TRBV7-2 | ASSLGQNTGELF
TRBV6-5 | ASSDRRGGYT
TRBV25-1 | ASSVKGRVWEKLF
TRBV18 | ASSLQGSSNQPQH
TRBV29-1 | SVDPGLAGGYSYNEQF
TRBV5-1 | ASSSGQQSYYGYT
TRBV5-1 | ASSGTGAYNEQF
TRBV19 | ASSIGDRPYEQY
TRBV5-1 | ASSSGTSGETQY
TRBV2 | ASRNLDRGLGNTIY
TRBV4-2 | ASSQLRDSYEQY
TRBV28 | ASSLLWDTQY
TRBV5-1 | ASRPGVQETQY
TRBV7-8 | ASSVGQVGTEAF
TRBV27 | ASSLSTSGGQETQY
TRBV30 | AWGVYEQY
TRBV10-3 | AISDGQPNEKLF
TRBV29-1 | SVAGLGSGEQY
TRBV4-3 | ASSPPGRRTARDYNEQF